The 14 T cell receptor beta chains given below trace back to one sample, sequenced in a study of T cell responses to AZD1222 COVID-19 vaccine. Data came from immunoSEQ multiplex PCR; TCRdb stores just in-frame clones and leaves some out. Of about 110,000 clones listed, more than 85% were seen once; the top ten hold roughly a tenth. The material sequenced was peripheral blood, taken on day 0 of AZD1222 vaccination. The source of these receptors is an adult in good health.

The V and J genes are TRBV5-4 and TRBJ1-2; TRBD1 matches 12 bases. The junction had 16 bases not matched to a gene; V was cut back by 5 bases and J by 5 bases. CDR1 is SGHNT and CDR2 is YYREEE in the germline V gene (reference sequence). The CDR3 length is 18 residues. CDR3 sequence (DNA): TGTGCCAGCAGAGGGGACAGGGGGCGCGAGAATGGTGGGTATGGCTACACCTTC. This translates into CASRGDRGRENGGYGYTF.

This chain joins TRBV28 and TRBJ1-1; D not certain. Germline CDR1 reads MDHEN; CDR2 reads SYDVKM. This CDR3 comprises 12 residues. The germline V and J ends were trimmed by 7 bases and 4 bases, with 10 bases remaining between them. CDR3 protein: CASTQSATEAFF. The CDR3 DNA follows: TGTGCCAGCACCCAGTCTGCCACTGAAGCTTTCTTT.

The rearrangement joins TRBV13 to TRBJ1-1; D gene unclear. The CDR3 sequence is 15 residues long. The V and J ends lost 3 bases and 2 bases respectively, with 13 bases between them. Germline values: CDR1 PRHDT, CDR2 FYEKMQ (reference sequence). The CDR3 reads CASSFYWRANTEAFF. The DNA for the CDR3 is TGTGCCAGCAGCTTTTATTGGCGGGCAAACACTGAAGCTTTCTTT.

By proportion, this clone is medium-sized (0.01 to 0.1%). V usage is TRBV7-9 and J usage is TRBJ1-1, with unresolved D. This CDR3 comprises 15 residues. The germline gives CDR1 SEHNR, CDR2 FQNEAQ (reference sequence). The ends were cut back, 1 base at V and 1 base at J, with 10 bases in the middle. This chain's CDR3 is CASSLVGNRNTEAFF. The CDR3 DNA reads as TGTGCCAGCAGCTTAGTTGGGAACAGGAACACTGAAGCTTTCTTT. The whole variable domain, remainder taken from reference TRBV7-9 and TRBJ1-1, is DTGVSQNPRHKITKRGQNVTFRCDPISEHNRLYWYRQTLGQGPEFLTYFQNEAQLEKSRLLSDRFSAERPKGSFSTLEIQRTEQGDSAMYLCASSLVGNRNTEAFFGQGTRLTVV.

This clone was detected only once. The V gene is TRBV10-1, the J gene TRBJ1-4; a weak D match, TRBD1 (6 bases). V was pared by 4 bases and J by 0 bases, with 9 bases between. Germline lookup yields CDR1 WNHNN and CDR2 SYGVQD (reference sequence). This CDR3 has 15 amino acids. CDR3 residues: CASSAYRATNEKLFF. The CDR3 DNA is TGCGCCAGCAGTGCCTACAGGGCAACTAATGAAAAACTGTTTTTT.

The V call is TRBV4-3, the J call TRBJ2-7, with unresolved D. CDR3 length: 13 amino acids. Per germline, CDR1 LGHNA and CDR2 YSLEER. The V gene lost 0 bases and the J gene lost 6 bases, with 9 bases spanning the gap. The CDR3, as DNA: TGCGCCAGCAGCCAAGAGCGACTTTCCGAGCAGTACTTC. Translated: CASSQERLSEQYF.

V and J are TRBV6-1 and TRBJ1-2; D remains ambiguous. Germline CDR1 and CDR2: MNHNS and SASEGT. The CDR3 totals 14 residues. The V end lost 3 bases, the J end lost 7 bases, and 15 bases lay between the germline ends. The CDR3, as DNA: TGTGCCAGCAGTGACCCAGACTCCTTACCTGGCTACACCTTC. Translated: CASSDPDSLPGYTF.

This clone was seen a few times. The J gene is TRBJ1-3, the V gene TRBV28; TRBD1 might be the D (5 bases). This CDR3 has 15 amino acids. Trimming stripped 2 bases from V and 0 bases from J, with 8 bases between. CDR1 is MDHEN, CDR2 SYDVKM, per germline. Here the CDR3 reads CASSLGGTSGNTIYF. In DNA form, the CDR3 reads TGTGCCAGCAGTTTAGGCGGGACCTCTGGAAACACCATATATTTT. The full variable domain, its missing parts supplied by reference TRBV28 and TRBJ1-3, is DVKVTQSSRYLVKRTGEKVFLECVQDMDHENMFWYRQDPGLGLRLIYFSYDVKMKEKGDIPEGYSVSREKKERFSLILESASTNQTSMYLCASSLGGTSGNTIYFGEGSWLTVV.

The V and J genes are TRBV7-3 and TRBJ2-5; 8 nucleotides line up with TRBD2. The CDR3 has 16 amino acids. Per germline, CDR1 SGHTA and CDR2 FQGTGA. V was clipped by 5 bases and J by 0 bases; unmatched bases: 8. Here the CDR3 DNA reads TGTGCCAGCAGCCCCGGACTAGCCTCGTACCAAGAGACCCAGTACTTC. Amino acids: CASSPGLASYQETQYF.

The rearrangement uses TRBV24-1 and TRBJ1-2; no reliable D call. Germline V gives CDR1 KGHDR, CDR2 SFDVKD. The CDR3 runs 12 residues. V shed 3 bases and J shed 6 bases, with 7 bases lying between them. CDR3 in DNA: TGTGCCACCAGTGATGAAACGGATGGCTACACCTTC. This gives the protein CATSDETDGYTF.

V and J are TRBV7-8 and TRBJ2-7; D ambiguous. This CDR3 has 14 residues. CDR1 SGHVS and CDR2 FQNEAQ come from the germline V gene. V lost 1 base and J 4 bases, leaving 11 bases between the germline ends. DNA of the CDR3: TGTGCCAGCAGCTTAGTTGGGCGTCGGTACGAGCAGTACTTC. It encodes CASSLVGRRYEQYF.

The chain joins TRBV2 to TRBJ2-2, with no clear D. Trimming cost V 4 bases and J 3 bases, with 3 bases left between them. CDR3 size: 12 residues. Germline values: CDR1 SNHLY, CDR2 FYNNEI. The CDR3, as DNA: TGTGCCAGCAGTGGGGACACCGGGGAGCTGTTTTTT. Its protein is CASSGDTGELFF.

This chain joins TRBV11-2 and TRBJ2-1; 7 bases are shared with TRBD1. CDR3 length equals 15 residues. Looked up from germline, CDR1 is SGHAT and CDR2 is FQNNGV. V shed 5 bases and J 9 bases; nucleotides not matched to a gene: 13. CDR3 amino acids: CASSPMVGGGGEQFF. CDR3 DNA: TGTGCCAGCAGCCCGATGGTAGGGGGCGGAGGTGAGCAGTTCTTC. Based on the CDR3 plus reference TRBV11-2 and TRBJ2-1, the full variable domain is EAGVAQSPRYKIIEKRQSVAFWCNPISGHATLYWYQQILGQGPKLLIQFQNNGVVDDSQLPKDRFSAERLKGVDSTLKIQPAKLEDSAVYLCASSPMVGGGGEQFFGPGTRLTVL.

The V call is TRBV11-2, the J call TRBJ2-7, with D tentatively TRBD1 or TRBD2 (5 bases each). Germline CDR1 SGHAT, CDR2 FQNNGV. With 1 base removed from V and 0 bases from J, the gap between germline ends came to 10 bases. The CDR3 totals 15 residues. This CDR3 reads CASSLAEGHSYEQYF. The CDR3 DNA reads TGTGCCAGCAGCTTAGCCGAGGGGCACTCCTACGAGCAGTACTTC.